The clone carrying this TCR beta chain was counted many times. This entry belongs to a study of T cells in Graves' hyperthyroidism and ophthalmopathy. It was RNA transcripts that yielded the amplified TCR beta CDR3 regions. HTBI primers were used for first-round RT-PCR of the TCR CDR3. Using its own MiXCR run on the multiplex PCR reads, TCRdb lists one record per CDR3 protein. The top ten clones hold 9.2% of a sample with hundreds of thousands of distinct CDR3 sequences, approximately 13% of them seen once. Thyroid ultrasound and orbital computed tomography, with clinical symptoms and serum thyroxine and TRAb, informed diagnoses. The sequencing sample was made of blood. The receptor's source is a woman aged 18-30 years with Graves' hyperthyroidism.

CDR3 protein: CASFDRAYGYTF. The CDR3 coding sequence is TGTGCCAGCTTCGACAGGGCCTATGGCTACACCTTC. V usage is TRBV6-1 and J usage is TRBJ1-2; TRBD1 agrees at 7 bases. This CDR3 has 12 residues. V shed 8 bases, J shed 4 bases, and the junction held 4 bases outside the gene matches. Germline-derived CDR1 and CDR2 are MNHNS and SASEGT.